This T cell receptor (beta chain) was identified in a study of blood T cell repertoires in COVID-19. Study background: COVID-19 samples from acute and convalescent phases originated in the United States, Italy and Spain.

As handled by the study authors: Reference gene primers were amplified, and this amplification served to estimate nucleated cell counts. The protocol was immunoSEQ multiplex PCR, while the TCRdb copy is restricted to in-frame clones and leaves out a portion. The D gene and trimming were derived from the DNA, and the V and J assignments and clone size from that table. The table has hundreds of thousands of clones, over 80% seen once. The germline V gene has CDR1 SGHDT and CDR2 YYEEEE. The trim removed 6 bases at V and 4 bases at J, leaving 10 bases unmatched. This CDR3 is built from 15 residues. Sequences were obtained from peripheral blood. The rearrangement joins TRBV5-6 to TRBJ2-1, with 7 bases aligning to TRBD2. This TCR was recovered from a woman between 18 and 30 years old with acute or convalescent COVID-19. The CDR3 DNA reads TGTGCCAGCATCCCTAGGGAGGGGCGATACAATGAGCAGTTCTTC. This encodes CASIPREGRYNEQFF.